The clone carrying this TCR beta chain occurred a few times. What it binds is unknown. The sample comes from a study of beta chain features in type 1 diabetes. Whole-study findings and limits: Patients with type 1 diabetes showed fewer VDJ junction insertions and more deletions. Sequencing from cDNA could over-represent high-TCR-expressing cells. Type 1 diabetes patients showed a moderate but significant shortening of TCRB CDR3s in all four CD4+ subsets.

Of the isolated RNA, all was reverse transcribed, and so the sequenced material was expressed TCRB transcripts. There were some 3.6 million reads on average in the naive, central memory and regulatory T cell samples. Sequencing was performed with immunoSEQ multiplex PCR; in TCRdb, only in-frame clones are kept and a portion is missing. The sample holds more than 300,000 clones, roughly 13% seen once. With 5 bases removed from V and 1 base from J, the gap between germline ends came to 8 bases. This CDR3 is 13 amino acids long. Germline loops: CDR1 SGHAT, CDR2 FQDESV (reference sequence). Over 95% purity was reached by all sorted populations.

This sequence joins TRBV11-1 and TRBJ1-1, with D unresolved. The clonotype originates from a woman in her late teens or twenties with type 1 diabetes. Sequencing input: naive CD4+ T cells from blood. CDR3 DNA: TGTGCCAGCAGCGCTACAGAGAACACTGAAGCTTTCTTT. Its translation: CASSATENTEAFF.